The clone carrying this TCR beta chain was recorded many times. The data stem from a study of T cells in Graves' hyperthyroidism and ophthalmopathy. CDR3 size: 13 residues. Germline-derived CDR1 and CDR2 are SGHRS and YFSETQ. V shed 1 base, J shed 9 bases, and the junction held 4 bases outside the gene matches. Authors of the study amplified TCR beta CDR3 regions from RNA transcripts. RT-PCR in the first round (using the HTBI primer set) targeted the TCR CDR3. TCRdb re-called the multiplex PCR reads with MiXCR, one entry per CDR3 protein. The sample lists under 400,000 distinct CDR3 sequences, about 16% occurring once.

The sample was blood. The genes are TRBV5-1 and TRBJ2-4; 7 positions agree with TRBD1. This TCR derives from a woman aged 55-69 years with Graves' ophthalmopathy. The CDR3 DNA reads TGCGCCAGCAGCTTGCGACAGGGAAGCATTCAGTACTTC. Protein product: CASSLRQGSIQYF. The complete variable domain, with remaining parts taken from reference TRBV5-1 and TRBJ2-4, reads KAGVTQTPRYLIKTRGQQVTLSCSPISGHRSVSWYQQTPGQGLQFLFEYFSETQRNKGNFPGRFSGRQFSNSRSEMNVSTLELGDSALYLCASSLRQGSIQYFGAGTRLSVL.